Each of the 20 T cell receptor beta chains below was sequenced from the same sample in a study of response to subunit inactivated influenza vaccine. Via MiXCR, TCRdb re-called the RT-PCR reads, giving one row per CDR3 protein. The sample lists about 530,000 distinct CDR3 sequences, 10% to 15% seen once, with under 15% in the top ten. The source material was PBMCs from blood, sampled roughly 6 weeks after vaccination. These receptors were taken from a man aged 50 to 59 who received an inactivated influenza vaccine.

V is TRBV7-9 and J is TRBJ1-2; 7 bases are shared with TRBD1. Germline loops: CDR1 SEHNR, CDR2 FQNEAQ (reference sequence). V gave up 6 bases and J gave up 4 bases; unmatched junction bases: 11. The CDR3 contains 15 residues. The DNA of the CDR3 is TGTGCCAGCAGTCGAACAGGGGCACAACTCTATGGCTACACCTTC. Translation: CASSRTGAQLYGYTF. The whole variable domain, filled in from reference TRBV7-9 and TRBJ1-2, reads DTGVSQNPRHKITKRGQNVTFRCDPISEHNRLYWYRQTLGQGPEFLTYFQNEAQLEKSRLLSDRFSAERPKGSFSTLEIQRTEQGDSAMYLCASSRTGAQLYGYTFGSGTRLTVV.

J is TRBJ2-7 and V is TRBV7-8; unclear D gene. Trimming took off 1 base at V and 3 bases at J, with 7 bases between the two ends. The CDR3 length is 13 residues. The germline V gene has CDR1 SGHVS and CDR2 FQNEAQ. CDR3 in DNA: TGTGCCAGCAGCTTAGAGTCCCGCTACGAGCAGTACTTC. This sequence encodes CASSLESRYEQYF.

This clonotype was seen only a few times. The V call is TRBV7-9, the J call TRBJ2-5, with D tentatively TRBD1 or TRBD2 (5 bases each). V was pared by 7 bases and J by 4 bases, with 16 bases between. CDR3 length: 14 residues. The germline V gene encodes CDR1 SEHNR and CDR2 FQNEAQ (reference sequence). The CDR3 loop reads CASTSGRDLETQYF. The CDR3, as DNA: TGTGCCAGCACCTCCGGTCGGGACCTAGAGACCCAGTACTTC.

The V call is TRBV5-1, the J call TRBJ2-3; D is perhaps TRBD1 (5 bases). Looked up from germline, CDR1 is SGHRS and CDR2 is YFSETQ. V was shortened by 3 bases and J by 2 bases, with 22 bases between the two germline ends. CDR3 length: 18 residues. The chain's CDR3 is CASSSQPTDRRHTDTQYF. The CDR3 DNA reads TGCGCCAGCAGCTCCCAACCCACTGACAGAAGACACACAGATACGCAGTATTTT.

The sample holds a few counts of this clonotype. CDR3 in amino acids: CASSYRASSGELFF. In nucleotides, the CDR3 is TGTGCCAGCAGTTACAGGGCGTCGAGCGGGGAGCTGTTTTTT. V gene TRBV14 combines with J gene TRBJ2-2; possible D gene TRBD1, 6 bases. The CDR3 length is 14 residues. The germline CDR1 and CDR2 sequences are SGHDN and FVKESK. Trimming took 6 bases from V and 7 from J, leaving 15 bases between them.

In DNA form, the CDR3 reads TGCAGTGCTAGACCTCCGGGGGTGGGTGAGCAGTTCTTC. Translated, it gives CSARPPGVGEQFF. The V gene is TRBV20-1, the J gene TRBJ2-1; D is possibly TRBD2 (6 bases). This CDR3 is 13 amino acids long. The V end lost 2 bases, the J end lost 9 bases, and 14 bases lay between the germline ends. Germline V gives CDR1 DFQATT, CDR2 SNEGSKA (reference sequence).

J is TRBJ2-7 and V is TRBV3-1, with unresolved D. The V and J ends lost 0 bases and 0 bases respectively, with 12 bases between them. Germline V lookup: CDR1 LGHDT, CDR2 YNNKEL (reference sequence). CDR3 length equals 16 residues. In DNA form, the CDR3 reads TGTGCCAGCAGCCAAGATCCGTGGGCAGCCTCCTACGAGCAGTACTTC. Protein product: CASSQDPWAASYEQYF.

The chain couples TRBV20-1 to TRBJ1-1; D uncertain. V shed 1 base and J shed 5 bases, with 14 bases lying between them. Germline loops: CDR1 DFQATT, CDR2 SNEGSKA (reference sequence). This CDR3 has 14 residues. The CDR3 sequence: CSARGASIGTEAFF. As DNA, the CDR3 is TGCAGTGCTAGAGGGGCGAGCATAGGGACTGAAGCTTTCTTT.

This clonotype was recorded at least ten times. This chain joins TRBV20-1 and TRBJ2-1; D is uncertain. The V gene lost 5 bases and the J gene lost 0 bases, with 17 bases spanning the gap. From germline, CDR1 is DFQATT and CDR2 SNEGSKA (reference sequence). The CDR3 runs to 16 residues. Here the CDR3 reads CSALTRSGNSYNEQFF. CDR3 sequence (DNA): TGCAGTGCTCTCACACGGTCCGGAAACTCCTACAATGAGCAGTTCTTC.

The chain employs TRBV11-1 and TRBJ2-7; 12 bases match TRBD2. CDR3 length: 20 amino acids. Per the germline V gene, CDR1 is SGHAT and CDR2 is FQDESV (reference sequence). The V gene end was trimmed by 6 bases and the J gene end by 3 bases; junction bases not matched to a gene: 21. CDR3 bases: TGTGCCAGCAGTAATACCCCGGCTAGCGGGAGGGCCTCTACAATCTACGAGCAGTACTTC. Encoded protein: CASSNTPASGRASTIYEQYF.

The chain couples TRBV20-1 to TRBJ2-1; 8 nucleotides align to TRBD2. V lost 7 bases, J lost 8 bases, and 16 bases stayed unmatched. Germline V gives CDR1 DFQATT, CDR2 SNEGSKA (reference sequence). The CDR3 length is 15 residues. CDR3 in DNA: TGCAGTGGCCGATCAGTCCAGCGGGAGCTCTATGAGCAGTTCTTC. Translated: CSGRSVQRELYEQFF.

This clonotype was recorded a few times. The rearrangement links TRBV6-5 to TRBJ1-2; TRBD1 aligns across 8 bases. Germline CDR1 is MNHEY and CDR2 is SVGAGI. The CDR3 is 12 residues long. Trimming cost V 6 bases and J 5 bases; bases outside gene matches: 2. The CDR3 DNA is TGTGCCAGCAGGGACAGGGTGTATGGCTACACCTTC. Amino acids: CASRDRVYGYTF.

V and J are TRBV5-1 and TRBJ1-1; no definite D call. The CDR3 runs to 15 residues. The V and J ends lost 1 base and 4 bases respectively, with 14 bases between them. Germline V gene data show CDR1 as SGHRS and CDR2 as YFSETQ. The CDR3 bases are TGCGCCAGCAGCTTGAGGGAGCCTCCAGGCACTGAAGCTTTCTTT. Translation: CASSLREPPGTEAFF.

This clonotype was detected a few times. The CDR3 coding sequence is TGTGCCAGCAGCTCAGCTACTCGTTGGAGCTCCTACAATGAGCAGTTCTTC. Its translation: CASSSATRWSSYNEQFF. V is TRBV7-8 and J is TRBJ2-1, with D uncertain. This CDR3 has 17 residues. Per the germline V gene, CDR1 is SGHVS and CDR2 is FQNEAQ. Between the trimmed V and J ends, which lost 4 bases and 0 bases, there was a span of 16 bases.

This clonotype has at least ten counts. V and J are TRBV7-2 and TRBJ2-7; weak D call: TRBD1 (5 bases). The ends were cut back, 8 bases at V and 0 bases at J, with 17 bases in the middle. The CDR3 is made up of 15 amino acids. Germline assignment: CDR1 SGHTA and CDR2 FQGNSA. The CDR3 is CASAVSGHASYEQYF. The CDR3 DNA follows: TGTGCCAGCGCCGTCTCCGGACATGCCTCCTACGAGCAGTACTTC.

The chain uses TRBV5-1 and TRBJ1-1; TRBD1 agrees at 7 bases. The length of the CDR3 is 14 residues. Losses at the gene ends were 4 bases for V and 1 base for J; bases not matched to a gene: 4. CDR1 is SGHRS and CDR2 is YFSETQ in the germline V gene. The CDR3 here is CASSIRQGNTEAFF. Written as DNA, the CDR3 is TGCGCCAGCAGCATACGACAGGGGAACACTGAAGCTTTCTTT.

The chain has TRBV5-1 and TRBJ2-2, with TRBD1 matching over 9 bases. The CDR3 is 18 residues long. Germline assignment: CDR1 SGHRS and CDR2 YFSETQ. V shed 4 bases, J shed 5 bases, and the junction held 15 bases outside the gene matches. CDR3 sequence (DNA): TGCGCCAGCAGCCTGTTGGACAGGGGCAAAGGTGTAACCGGGGAGCTGTTTTTT. Its protein product is CASSLLDRGKGVTGELFF.

The sample holds a few counts of this clonotype. The chain links TRBV18 to TRBJ2-3; D ambiguous. The germline gives CDR1 KGHSH, CDR2 LQKENI. V was shortened by 3 bases and J by 6 bases, with 16 bases between the two germline ends. The CDR3 has 15 residues. The CDR3 DNA is TGTGCCAGCTCACCGTCAGAATTATCGGCGGATACGCAGTATTTT. As protein: CASSPSELSADTQYF.

The chain combines TRBV25-1 with TRBJ1-6; 8 bases align to TRBD1. V shed 8 bases, J shed 6 bases, and the junction held 3 bases outside the gene matches. The CDR3 extends over 13 amino acids. Germline CDR1 MGHDK, CDR2 SYGVNS. Here the CDR3 DNA reads TGTGCCAGCGGGGGACAGGTTAATTCACCCCTCCACTTT. Translating gives CASGGQVNSPLHF.

This clonotype was detected a few times. The chain recombines TRBV9 with TRBJ1-6, with D hard to call. Germline V lookup: CDR1 SGDLS, CDR2 YYNGEE. This CDR3 has 14 amino acids. Trimming shortened V by 0 bases and J by 8 bases, and 9 bases separated the two germline ends. The CDR3 DNA is TGTGCCAGCAGCGTAGGGTCAGGCCATTCACCCCTCCACTTT. This sequence encodes CASSVGSGHSPLHF.